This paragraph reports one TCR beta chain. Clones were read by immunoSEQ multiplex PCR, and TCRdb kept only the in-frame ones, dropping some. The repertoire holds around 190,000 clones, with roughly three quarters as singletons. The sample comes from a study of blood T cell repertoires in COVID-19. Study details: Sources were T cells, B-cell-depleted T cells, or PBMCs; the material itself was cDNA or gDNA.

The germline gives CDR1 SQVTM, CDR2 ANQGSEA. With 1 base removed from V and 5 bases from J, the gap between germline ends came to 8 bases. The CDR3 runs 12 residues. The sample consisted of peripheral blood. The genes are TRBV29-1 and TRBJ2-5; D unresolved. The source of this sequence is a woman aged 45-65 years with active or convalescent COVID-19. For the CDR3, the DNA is TGCAGCGTTGAAGCTAGGCGGGAGACCCAGTACTTC. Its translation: CSVEARRETQYF.